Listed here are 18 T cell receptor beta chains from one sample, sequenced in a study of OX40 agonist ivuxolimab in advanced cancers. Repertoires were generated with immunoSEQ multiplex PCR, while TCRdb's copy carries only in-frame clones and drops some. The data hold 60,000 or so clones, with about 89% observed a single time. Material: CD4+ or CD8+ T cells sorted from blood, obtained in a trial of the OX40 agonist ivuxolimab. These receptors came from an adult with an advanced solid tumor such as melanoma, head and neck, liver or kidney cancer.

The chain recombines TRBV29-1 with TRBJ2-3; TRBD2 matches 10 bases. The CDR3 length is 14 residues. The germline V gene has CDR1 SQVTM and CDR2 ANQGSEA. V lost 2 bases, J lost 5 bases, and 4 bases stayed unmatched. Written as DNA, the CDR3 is TGCAGCGTTGAAAGGACTAGCGGCTTAGATACGCAGTATTTT. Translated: CSVERTSGLDTQYF.

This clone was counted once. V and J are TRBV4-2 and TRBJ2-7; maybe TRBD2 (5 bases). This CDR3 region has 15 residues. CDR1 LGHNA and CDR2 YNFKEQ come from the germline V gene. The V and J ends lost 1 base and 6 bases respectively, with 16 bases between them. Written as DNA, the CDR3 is TGTGCCAGCAGCCAAGCGAGGGATTATCGGAGCGAGCAGTACTTC. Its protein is CASSQARDYRSEQYF.

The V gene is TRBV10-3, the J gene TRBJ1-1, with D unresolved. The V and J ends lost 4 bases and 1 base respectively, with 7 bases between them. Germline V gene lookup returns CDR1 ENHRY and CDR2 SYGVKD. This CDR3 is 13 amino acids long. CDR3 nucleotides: TGTGCCATCAGTGTGACACAGAACACTGAAGCTTTCTTT. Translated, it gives CAISVTQNTEAFF.

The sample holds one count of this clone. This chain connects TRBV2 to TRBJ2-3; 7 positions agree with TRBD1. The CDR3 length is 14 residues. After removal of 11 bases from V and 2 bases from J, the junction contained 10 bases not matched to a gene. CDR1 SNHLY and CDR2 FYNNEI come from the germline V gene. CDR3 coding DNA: TGTGCCGGGGGTGAGGGGGCTTTCACAGATACGCAGTATTTT. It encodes CAGGEGAFTDTQYF.

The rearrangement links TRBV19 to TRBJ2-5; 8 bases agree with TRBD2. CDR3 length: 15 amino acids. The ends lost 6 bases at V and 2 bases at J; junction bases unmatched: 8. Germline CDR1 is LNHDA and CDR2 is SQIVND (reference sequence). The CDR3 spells CASRNKAGVQETQYF. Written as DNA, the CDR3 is TGTGCCAGTAGGAATAAAGCGGGAGTACAAGAGACCCAGTACTTC. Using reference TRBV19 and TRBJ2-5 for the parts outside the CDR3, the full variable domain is DGGITQSPKYLFRKEGQNVTLSCEQNLNHDAMYWYRQDPGQGLRLIYYSQIVNDFQKGDIAEGYSVSREKKESFPLTVTSAQKNPTAFYLCASRNKAGVQETQYFGPGTRLLVL.

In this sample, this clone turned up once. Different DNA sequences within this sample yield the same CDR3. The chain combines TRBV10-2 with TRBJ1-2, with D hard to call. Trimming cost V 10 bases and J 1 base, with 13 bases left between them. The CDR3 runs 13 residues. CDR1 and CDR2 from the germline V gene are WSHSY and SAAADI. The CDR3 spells CATLNSGNYGYTF. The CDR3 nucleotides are TGCGCCACGTTAAACAGCGGTAACTATGGCTACACCTTC.

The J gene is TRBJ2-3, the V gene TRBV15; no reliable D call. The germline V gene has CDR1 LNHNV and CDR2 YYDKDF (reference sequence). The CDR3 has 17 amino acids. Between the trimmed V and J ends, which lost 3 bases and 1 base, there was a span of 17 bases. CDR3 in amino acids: CATSSPEWGSGTDTQYF. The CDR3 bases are TGTGCCACCAGCAGCCCAGAGTGGGGATCTGGCACAGATACGCAGTATTTT.

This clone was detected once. The CDR3 sequence: CASSPGLAEETQYF. The CDR3 DNA reads as TGTGCCAGCAGCCCGGGACTAGCGGAAGAGACCCAGTACTTC. The genes are TRBV7-9 and TRBJ2-5; 11 nucleotides agree with TRBD2. CDR3 length equals 14 residues. With 5 bases clipped from V and 3 bases from J, the junction kept 2 bases outside the gene matches. Germline values: CDR1 SEHNR, CDR2 FQNEAQ (reference sequence).

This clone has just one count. The CDR3 DNA reads TGTGCCAGCAGCTTAGGGGTACCTTTCTCTGGAAACACCATATATTTT. Translated: CASSLGVPFSGNTIYF. This rearrangement joins TRBV7-2 to TRBJ1-3, with D uncertain. The CDR3 runs to 16 residues. V was trimmed by 1 base and J by 0 bases, leaving 10 bases between them. Germline-derived CDR1 and CDR2 are SGHTA and FQGNSA. The variable domain in full, with the rest retrieved from reference TRBV7-2 and TRBJ1-3, is GAGVSQSPSNKVTEKGKDVELRCDPISGHTALYWYRQSLGQGLEFLIYFQGNSAPDKSGLPSDRFSAERTGGSVSTLTIQRTQQEDSAVYLCASSLGVPFSGNTIYFGEGSWLTVV.

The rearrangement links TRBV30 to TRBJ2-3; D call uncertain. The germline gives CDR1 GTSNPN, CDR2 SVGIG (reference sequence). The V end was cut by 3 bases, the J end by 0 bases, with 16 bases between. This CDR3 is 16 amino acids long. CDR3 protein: CAWRRTGRSSTDTQYF. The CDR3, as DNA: TGTGCCTGGAGACGGACGGGTAGATCTAGCACAGATACGCAGTATTTT. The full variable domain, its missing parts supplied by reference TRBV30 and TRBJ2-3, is SQTIHQWPATLVQPVGSPLSLECTVEGTSNPNLYWYRQAAGRGLQLLFYSVGIGQISSEVPQNLSASRPQDRQFILSSKKLLLSDSGFYLCAWRRTGRSSTDTQYFGPGTRLTVL.

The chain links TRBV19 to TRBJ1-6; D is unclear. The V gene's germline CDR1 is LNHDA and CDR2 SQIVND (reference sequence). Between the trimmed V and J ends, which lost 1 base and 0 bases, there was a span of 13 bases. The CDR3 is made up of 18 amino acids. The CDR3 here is CASSIGGPTSSYNSPLHF. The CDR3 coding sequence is TGTGCCAGTAGTATAGGAGGTCCGACGAGCTCCTATAATTCACCCCTCCACTTT.

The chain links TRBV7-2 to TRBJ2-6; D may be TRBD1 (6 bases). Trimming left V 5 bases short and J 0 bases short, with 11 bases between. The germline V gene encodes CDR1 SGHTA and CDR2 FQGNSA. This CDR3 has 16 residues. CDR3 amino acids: CASSPQGGSGANVLTF. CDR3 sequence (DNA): TGTGCCAGCAGCCCTCAAGGGGGCTCTGGGGCCAACGTCCTGACTTTC.

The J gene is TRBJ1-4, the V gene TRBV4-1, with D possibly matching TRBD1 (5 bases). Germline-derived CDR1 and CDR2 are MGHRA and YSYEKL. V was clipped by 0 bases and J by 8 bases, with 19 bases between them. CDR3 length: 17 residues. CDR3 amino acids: CASSQDYGAQRGEKLFF. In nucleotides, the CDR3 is TGCGCCAGCAGCCAAGACTACGGGGCCCAAAGGGGCGAAAAACTGTTTTTT.

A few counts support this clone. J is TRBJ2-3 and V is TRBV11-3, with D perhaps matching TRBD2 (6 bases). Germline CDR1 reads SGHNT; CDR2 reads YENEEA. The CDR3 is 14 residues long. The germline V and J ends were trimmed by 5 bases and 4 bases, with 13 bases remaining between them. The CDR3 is CASSRWEEADTQYF. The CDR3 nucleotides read TGTGCCAGCAGCCGCTGGGAGGAGGCAGATACGCAGTATTTT.

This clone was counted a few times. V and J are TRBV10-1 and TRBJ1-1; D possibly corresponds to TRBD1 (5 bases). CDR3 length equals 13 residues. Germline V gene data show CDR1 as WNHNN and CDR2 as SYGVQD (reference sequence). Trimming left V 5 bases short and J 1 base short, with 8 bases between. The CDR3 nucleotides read TGCGCCAGCAGTCCAACAGGGAACACTGAAGCTTTCTTT. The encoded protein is CASSPTGNTEAFF.

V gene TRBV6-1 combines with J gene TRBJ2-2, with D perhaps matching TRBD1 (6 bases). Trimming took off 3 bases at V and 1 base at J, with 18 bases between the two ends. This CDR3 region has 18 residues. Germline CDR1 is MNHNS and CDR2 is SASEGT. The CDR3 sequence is CASSDFLRSRGNTGELFF. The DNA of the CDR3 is TGTGCCAGCAGTGATTTTCTAAGATCCAGGGGGAACACCGGGGAGCTGTTTTTT.

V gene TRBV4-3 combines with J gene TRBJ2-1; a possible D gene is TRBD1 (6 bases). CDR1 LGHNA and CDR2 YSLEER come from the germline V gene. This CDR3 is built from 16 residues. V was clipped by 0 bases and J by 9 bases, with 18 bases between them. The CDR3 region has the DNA TGCGCCAGCAGCCAAGAAGGGGCCTCCTCGACAGGTGAGCAGTTCTTC. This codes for CASSQEGASSTGEQFF.

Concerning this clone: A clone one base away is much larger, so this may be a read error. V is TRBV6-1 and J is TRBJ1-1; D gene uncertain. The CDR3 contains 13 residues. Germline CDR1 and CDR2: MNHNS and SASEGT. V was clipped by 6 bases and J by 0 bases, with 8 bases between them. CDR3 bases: TGTGCCAGCAGCTTCGACGTGAACACTGAAGCTTTCTTT. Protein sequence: CASSFDVNTEAFF.